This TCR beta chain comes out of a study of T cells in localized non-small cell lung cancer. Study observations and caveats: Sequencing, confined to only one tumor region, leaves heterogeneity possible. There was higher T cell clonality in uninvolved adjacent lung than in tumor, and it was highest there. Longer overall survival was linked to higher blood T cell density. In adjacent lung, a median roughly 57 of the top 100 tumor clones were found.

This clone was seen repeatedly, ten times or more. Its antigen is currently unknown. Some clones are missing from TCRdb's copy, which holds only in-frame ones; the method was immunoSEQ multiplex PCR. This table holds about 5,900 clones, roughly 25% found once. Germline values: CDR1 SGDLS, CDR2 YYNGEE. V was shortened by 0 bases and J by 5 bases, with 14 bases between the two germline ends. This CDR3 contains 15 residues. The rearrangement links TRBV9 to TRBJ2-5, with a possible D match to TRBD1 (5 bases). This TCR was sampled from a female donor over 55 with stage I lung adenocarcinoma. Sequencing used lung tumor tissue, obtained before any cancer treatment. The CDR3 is CASSVGGRVGETQYF. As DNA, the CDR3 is TGTGCCAGCAGCGTAGGGGGCAGGGTCGGGGAGACCCAGTACTTC.